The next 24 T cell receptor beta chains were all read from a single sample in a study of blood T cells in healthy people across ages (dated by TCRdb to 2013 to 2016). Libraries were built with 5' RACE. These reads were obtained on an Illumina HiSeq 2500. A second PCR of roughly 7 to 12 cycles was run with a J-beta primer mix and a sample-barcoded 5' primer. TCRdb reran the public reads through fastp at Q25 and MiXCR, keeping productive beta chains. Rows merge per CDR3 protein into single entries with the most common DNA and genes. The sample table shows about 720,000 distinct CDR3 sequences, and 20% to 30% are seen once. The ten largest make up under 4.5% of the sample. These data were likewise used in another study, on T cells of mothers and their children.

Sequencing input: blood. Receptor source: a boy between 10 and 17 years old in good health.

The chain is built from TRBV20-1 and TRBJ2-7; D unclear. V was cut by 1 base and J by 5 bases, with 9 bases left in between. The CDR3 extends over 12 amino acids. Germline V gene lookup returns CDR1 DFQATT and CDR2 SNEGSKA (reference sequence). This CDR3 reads CSARVNGDEQYF. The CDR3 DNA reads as TGCAGTGCTAGAGTAAATGGTGACGAGCAGTACTTC.

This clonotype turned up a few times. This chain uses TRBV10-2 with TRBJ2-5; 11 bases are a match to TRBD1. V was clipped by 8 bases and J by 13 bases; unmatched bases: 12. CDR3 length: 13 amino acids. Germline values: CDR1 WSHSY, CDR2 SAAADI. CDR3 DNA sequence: TGCGCCAGCGAGGAGGACAGGGGGCGCGTCCTGTACTTC. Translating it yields CASEEDRGRVLYF.

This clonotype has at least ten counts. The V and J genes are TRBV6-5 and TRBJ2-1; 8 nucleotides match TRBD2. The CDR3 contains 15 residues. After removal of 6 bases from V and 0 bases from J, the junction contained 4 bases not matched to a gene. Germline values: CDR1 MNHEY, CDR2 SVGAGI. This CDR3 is CASSPGGSSYNEQFF. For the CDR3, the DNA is TGTGCCAGCAGCCCGGGGGGGAGCTCCTACAATGAGCAGTTCTTC.

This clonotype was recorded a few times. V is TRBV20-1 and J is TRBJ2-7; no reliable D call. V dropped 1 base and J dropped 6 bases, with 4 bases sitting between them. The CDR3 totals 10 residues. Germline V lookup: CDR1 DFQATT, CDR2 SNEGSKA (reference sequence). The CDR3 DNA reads TGCAGTGCTAGAGCGATCGAGCAGTACTTC. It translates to CSARAIEQYF.

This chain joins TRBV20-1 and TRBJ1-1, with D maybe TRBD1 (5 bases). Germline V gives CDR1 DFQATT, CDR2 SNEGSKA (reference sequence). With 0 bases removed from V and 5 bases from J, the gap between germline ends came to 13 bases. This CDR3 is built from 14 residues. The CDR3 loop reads CSARDQGGFTEAFF. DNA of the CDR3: TGCAGTGCTAGAGATCAGGGAGGTTTTACTGAAGCTTTCTTT.

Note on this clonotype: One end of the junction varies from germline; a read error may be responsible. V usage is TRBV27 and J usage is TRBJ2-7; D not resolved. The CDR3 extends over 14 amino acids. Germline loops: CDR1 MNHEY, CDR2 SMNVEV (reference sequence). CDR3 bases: TGTGCCGGCAGTTCCTTAGGCCGGGTAGATGAGCAGTACTTC. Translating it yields CAGSSLGRVDEQYF.

Here the CDR3 DNA reads TGTGCCAGCAGCGTAGCCCCGGTCGGGGCAGGGCATCACAATGAGCAGTTCTTC. Translating it yields CASSVAPVGAGHHNEQFF. The V call is TRBV9, the J call TRBJ2-1, with D perhaps given as TRBD1 or TRBD2 (5 bases each). The CDR3 consists of 18 residues. The germline gives CDR1 SGDLS, CDR2 YYNGEE. The V gene lost 0 bases and the J gene lost 5 bases, with 21 bases spanning the gap.

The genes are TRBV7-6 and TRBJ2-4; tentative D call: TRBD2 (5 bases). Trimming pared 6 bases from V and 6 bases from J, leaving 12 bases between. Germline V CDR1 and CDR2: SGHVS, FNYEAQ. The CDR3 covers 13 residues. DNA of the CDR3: TGTGCCAGCAGTTTCGGGGTCGGAAACATTCAGTACTTC. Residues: CASSFGVGNIQYF. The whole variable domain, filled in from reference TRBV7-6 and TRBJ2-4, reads GAGVSQSPRYKVTKRGQDVALRCDPISGHVSLYWYRQALGQGPEFLTYFNYEAQQDKSGLPNDRFSAERPEGSISTLTIQRTEQRDSAMYRCASSFGVGNIQYFGAGTRLSVL.

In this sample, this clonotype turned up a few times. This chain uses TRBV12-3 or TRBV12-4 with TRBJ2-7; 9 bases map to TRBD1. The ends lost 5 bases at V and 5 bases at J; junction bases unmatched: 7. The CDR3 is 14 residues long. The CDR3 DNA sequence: TGTGCCAGCAGTCCCGGGGACAGGGCAGACGAGCAGTACTTC. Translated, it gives CASSPGDRADEQYF.

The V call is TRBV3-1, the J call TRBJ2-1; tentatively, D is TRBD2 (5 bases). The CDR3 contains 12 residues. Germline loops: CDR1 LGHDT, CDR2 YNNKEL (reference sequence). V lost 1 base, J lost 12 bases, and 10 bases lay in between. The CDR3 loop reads CASSQVPSGQFF. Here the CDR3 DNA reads TGTGCCAGCAGCCAAGTACCCAGCGGGCAGTTCTTC.

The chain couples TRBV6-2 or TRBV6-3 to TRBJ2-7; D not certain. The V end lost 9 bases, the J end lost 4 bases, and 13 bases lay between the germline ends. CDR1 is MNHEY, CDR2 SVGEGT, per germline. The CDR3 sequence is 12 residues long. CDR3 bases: TGTGCCAGTTCCCGCAGCTTATACGAGCAGTACTTC. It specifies CASSRSLYEQYF.

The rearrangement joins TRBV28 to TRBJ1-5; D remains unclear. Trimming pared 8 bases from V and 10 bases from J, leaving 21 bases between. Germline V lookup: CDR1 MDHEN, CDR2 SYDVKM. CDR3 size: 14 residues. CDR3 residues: CASVLRASSHPQHF. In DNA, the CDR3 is TGTGCCAGCGTACTTCGGGCTTCCAGTCATCCCCAGCATTTT.

The CDR3 loop reads CASSQDPTSGHTDTQYF. CDR3 coding DNA: TGCGCCAGCAGCCAAGATCCAACTAGCGGGCACACAGATACGCAGTATTTT. This rearrangement joins TRBV4-3 to TRBJ2-3; 9 bases are a match to TRBD2. CDR3 length: 17 amino acids. Germline CDR1 reads LGHNA; CDR2 reads YSLEER. V dropped 0 bases and J dropped 2; count of bases not matched to a gene: 6.

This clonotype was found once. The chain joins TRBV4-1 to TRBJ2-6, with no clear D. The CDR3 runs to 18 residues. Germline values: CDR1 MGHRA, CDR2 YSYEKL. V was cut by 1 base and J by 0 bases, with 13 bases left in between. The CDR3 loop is CASSQGAHLLSGANVLTF. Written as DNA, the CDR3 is TGCGCCAGCAGCCAAGGGGCCCACCTCCTCTCTGGGGCCAACGTCCTGACTTTC.

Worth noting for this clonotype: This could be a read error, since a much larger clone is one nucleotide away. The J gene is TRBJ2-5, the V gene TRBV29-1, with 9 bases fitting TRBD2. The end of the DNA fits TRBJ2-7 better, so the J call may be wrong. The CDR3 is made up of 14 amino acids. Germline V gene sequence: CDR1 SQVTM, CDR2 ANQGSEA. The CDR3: CSVEGLAESYEQYF. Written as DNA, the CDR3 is TGCAGCGTTGAAGGACTAGCGGAATCCTACGAGCAGTACTTC.

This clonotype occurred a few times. CDR3 sequence: CASSAQGGIAEAFF. In DNA, the CDR3 is TGTGCCAGCAGCGCACAGGGGGGGATTGCTGAAGCTTTCTTT. The chain has TRBV9 and TRBJ1-1, with 8 positions matching TRBD1. Trimming took 3 bases from V and 6 from J; bases not matched to a gene: 7. This CDR3 comprises 14 residues. The germline CDR1 and CDR2 sequences are SGDLS and YYNGEE.

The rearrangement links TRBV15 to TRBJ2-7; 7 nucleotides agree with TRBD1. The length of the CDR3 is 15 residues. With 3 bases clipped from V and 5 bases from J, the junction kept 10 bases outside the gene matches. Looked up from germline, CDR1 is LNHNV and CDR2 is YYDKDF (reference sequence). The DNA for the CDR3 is TGTGCCACCAGCAGCCGATTCGGACAGGCCCACGAGCAGTACTTC. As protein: CATSSRFGQAHEQYF.

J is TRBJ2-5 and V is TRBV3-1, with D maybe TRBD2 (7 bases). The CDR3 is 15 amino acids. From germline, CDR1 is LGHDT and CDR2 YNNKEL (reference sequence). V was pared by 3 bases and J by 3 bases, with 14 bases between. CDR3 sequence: CASSQGQAGKETQYF. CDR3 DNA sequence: TGTGCCAGCAGCCAGGGACAAGCGGGAAAAGAGACCCAGTACTTC.

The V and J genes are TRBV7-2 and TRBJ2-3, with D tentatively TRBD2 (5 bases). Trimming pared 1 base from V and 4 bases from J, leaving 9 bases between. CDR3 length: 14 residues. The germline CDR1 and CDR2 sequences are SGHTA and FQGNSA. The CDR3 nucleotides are TGTGCCAGCAGCTTAGAAGCGGCAGCAGATACGCAGTATTTT. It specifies CASSLEAAADTQYF.

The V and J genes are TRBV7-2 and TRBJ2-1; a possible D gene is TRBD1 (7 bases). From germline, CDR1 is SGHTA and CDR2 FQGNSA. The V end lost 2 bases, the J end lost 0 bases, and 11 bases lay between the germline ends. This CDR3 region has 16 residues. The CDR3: CASSLRGDSSYNEQFF. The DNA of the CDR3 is TGTGCCAGCAGCTTAAGGGGGGACAGCTCCTACAATGAGCAGTTCTTC.

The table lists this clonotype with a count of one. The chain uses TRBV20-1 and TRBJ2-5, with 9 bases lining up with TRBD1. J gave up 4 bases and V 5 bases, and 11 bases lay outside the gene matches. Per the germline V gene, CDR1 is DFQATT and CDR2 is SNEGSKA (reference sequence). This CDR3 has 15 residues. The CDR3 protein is CSAGGGLTGGETQYF. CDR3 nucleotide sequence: TGCAGTGCTGGGGGGGGCTTGACAGGGGGAGAGACCCAGTACTTC.

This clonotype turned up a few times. The chain's CDR3 is CSARPDPNTEAFF. CDR3 DNA: TGCAGTGCTAGGCCGGACCCGAACACTGAAGCTTTCTTT. This sequence joins TRBV20-1 and TRBJ1-1; D remains ambiguous. Trimming shortened V by 3 bases and J by 1 base, and 9 bases separated the two germline ends. The CDR3 runs to 13 residues. Germline CDR1 DFQATT, CDR2 SNEGSKA (reference sequence).

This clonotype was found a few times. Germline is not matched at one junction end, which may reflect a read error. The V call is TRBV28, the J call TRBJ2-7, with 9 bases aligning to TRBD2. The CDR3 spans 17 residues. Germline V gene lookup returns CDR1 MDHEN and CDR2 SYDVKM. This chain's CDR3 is CDSSPRGASGASYEQYF. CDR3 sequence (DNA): TGTGACAGCAGTCCTCGTGGGGCTAGCGGGGCTTCCTACGAGCAGTACTTC.

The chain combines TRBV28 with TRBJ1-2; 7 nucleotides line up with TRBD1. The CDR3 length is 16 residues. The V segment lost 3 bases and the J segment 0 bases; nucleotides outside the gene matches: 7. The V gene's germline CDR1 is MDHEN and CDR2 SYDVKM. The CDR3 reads CASSFGDRETNYGYTF. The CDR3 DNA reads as TGTGCCAGCAGTTTTGGAGACAGGGAGACTAACTATGGCTACACCTTC.